This TCR beta chain came from a study of shared clonotypes between healthy human individuals. Donors, healthy HIV-negative adults, lacked recent acute infections or vaccinations. Everyone who donated was a Caucasian adult who lived in Nashville, Tennessee. Samples left unsorted employed roughly 90 million PBMCs for genomic DNA. The sample holds a few counts of this clone. Unsorted PBMC replicate PCRs used 300 ng DNA, 25,000 to 30,000 T cell genomes. Here immunoSEQ multiplex PCR was the method, and the copy in TCRdb shows in-frame clones only, minus some. The table has about 96,000 clones, about half seen once. Material: PBMCs. This sequence was found in a woman aged 40 to 50 in good health. Some clones in this sample may be carry-over from other donors' samples.

CDR3 protein: CASSDSIWHRGPSNYGYTF. The CDR3, as DNA: TGTGCCAGCAGTGACTCGATCTGGCACAGGGGACCTTCTAACTATGGCTACACCTTC. This rearrangement joins TRBV6-4 to TRBJ1-2; 7 bases fit TRBD1. Germline CDR1 reads MRHNA; CDR2 reads SNTAGT. This CDR3 region has 19 residues. J was trimmed by 0 bases and V by 0 bases; bases with no gene match: 13.